This T cell receptor (beta chain) was identified during a study of vaccination effects on CD4 cells after COVID-19. The table came from immunoSEQ multiplex PCR; TCRdb's copy has only in-frame clones and leaves some out. The profile shows about 13,000 clones, around 72% of them singletons. Sample share makes this clone large. Its antigen is not known. Sequencing was preceded by expansion of antigen-specific CD4+ T cells with viral peptide pools in the ViraFEST assay. Upon completion of more than eight days in culture, CD4+ T cells were isolated. Two doses of either BNT162b2 or mRNA-1273 were given to each participant. After fewer than 2.5 million PBMC were placed in each well, they were cultured with around 10 IU/ml IL-2 and approximately 9.6 ug/ml peptides. Trimming removed 5 bases from V and 7 bases from J, with 20 bases in between. The CDR3 has 15 amino acids. Germline loops: CDR1 SGHAT, CDR2 FQNNGV.

The material sequenced was CD4+ T cells from PBMCs cultured with SARS-CoV-2 spike peptides, taken after COVID-19 vaccination. This TCR came from a human donor who received a COVID-19 vaccine. The V call is TRBV11-2, the J call TRBJ1-2; D is perhaps TRBD1 (5 bases). CDR3 residues: CASSPRDGSTSGYTF. The CDR3, as DNA: TGTGCCAGCAGCCCCCGGGACGGGTCGACGAGTGGCTACACCTTC.